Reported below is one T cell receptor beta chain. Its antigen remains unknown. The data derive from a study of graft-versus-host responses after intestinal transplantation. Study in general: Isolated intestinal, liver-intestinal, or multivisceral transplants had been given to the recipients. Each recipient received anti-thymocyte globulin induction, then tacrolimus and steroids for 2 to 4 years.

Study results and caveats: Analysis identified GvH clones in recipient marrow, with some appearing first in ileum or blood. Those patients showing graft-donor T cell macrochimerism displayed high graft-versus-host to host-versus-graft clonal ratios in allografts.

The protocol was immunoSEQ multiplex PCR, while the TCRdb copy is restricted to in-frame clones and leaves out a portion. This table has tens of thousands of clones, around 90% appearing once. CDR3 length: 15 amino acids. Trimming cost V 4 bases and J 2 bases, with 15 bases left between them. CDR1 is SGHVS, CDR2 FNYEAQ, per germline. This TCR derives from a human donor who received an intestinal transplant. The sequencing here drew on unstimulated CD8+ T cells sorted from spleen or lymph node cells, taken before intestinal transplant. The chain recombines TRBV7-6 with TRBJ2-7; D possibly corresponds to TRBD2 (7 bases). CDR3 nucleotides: TGTGCCAGCAGCTCGACGGGGGGCGGGGCCTACGAGCAGTACTTC. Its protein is CASSSTGGGAYEQYF.